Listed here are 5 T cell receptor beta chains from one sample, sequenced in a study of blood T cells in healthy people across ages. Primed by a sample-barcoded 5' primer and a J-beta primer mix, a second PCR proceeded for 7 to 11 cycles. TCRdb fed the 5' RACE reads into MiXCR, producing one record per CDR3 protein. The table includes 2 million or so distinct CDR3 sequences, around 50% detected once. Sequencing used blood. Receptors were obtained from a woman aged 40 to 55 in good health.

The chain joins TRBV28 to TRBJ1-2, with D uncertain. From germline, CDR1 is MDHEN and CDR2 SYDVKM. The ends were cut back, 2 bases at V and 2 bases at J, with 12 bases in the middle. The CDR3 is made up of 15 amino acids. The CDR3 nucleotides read TGTGCCAGCAGTTTAGAAGGGTCTGTAAACTATGGCTACACCTTC. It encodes CASSLEGSVNYGYTF.

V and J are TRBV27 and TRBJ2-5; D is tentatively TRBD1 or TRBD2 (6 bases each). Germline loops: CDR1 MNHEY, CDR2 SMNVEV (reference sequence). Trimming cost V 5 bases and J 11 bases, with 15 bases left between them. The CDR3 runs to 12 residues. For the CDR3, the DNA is TGTGCCAGCAGTACGGGGGCAAGAGAGCAGTACTTC. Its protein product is CASSTGAREQYF.

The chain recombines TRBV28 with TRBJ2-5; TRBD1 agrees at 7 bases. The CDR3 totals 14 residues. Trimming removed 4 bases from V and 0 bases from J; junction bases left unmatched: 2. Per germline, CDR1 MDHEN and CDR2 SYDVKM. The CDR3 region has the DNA TGTGCCAGCAGTTGGACAGGAAACCAAGAGACCCAGTACTTC. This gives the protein CASSWTGNQETQYF.

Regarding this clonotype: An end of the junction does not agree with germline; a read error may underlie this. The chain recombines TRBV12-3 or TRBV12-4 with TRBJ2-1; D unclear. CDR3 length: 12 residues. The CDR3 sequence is CASSVSYNKQFF. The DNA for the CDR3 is TGTGCCAGCAGTGTTAGCTACAATAAGCAGTTCTTC.

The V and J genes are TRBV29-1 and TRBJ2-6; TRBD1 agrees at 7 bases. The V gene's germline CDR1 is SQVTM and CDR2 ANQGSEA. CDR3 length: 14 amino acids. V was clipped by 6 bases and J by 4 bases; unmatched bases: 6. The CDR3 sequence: CSVTGDLGANVLTF. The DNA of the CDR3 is TGCAGCGTCACAGGGGACCTCGGGGCCAACGTCCTGACTTTC.